This paragraph covers one T cell receptor beta chain sequence. The sample comes from a study of shared clonotypes between healthy human individuals. Assay: immunoSEQ multiplex PCR; the TCRdb copy retains only in-frame clones and omits some. The sample lists about 1.4 million clones; around 97% were seen once. The CDR3 is 15 amino acids. The ends lost 1 base at V and 6 bases at J; junction bases unmatched: 6. Germline values: CDR1 LGHNA, CDR2 YSLEER. Material for sequencing was naive CD4+ T cells sorted from blood. The sample's subset: CD45RA+ positively selected. This TCR was sampled from a man aged 25 to 40 in good health. The chain uses TRBV4-3 and TRBJ2-1, with 7 bases fitting TRBD1. The CDR3 here is CASSQVTGLGNEQFF. In DNA, the CDR3 is TGCGCCAGCAGCCAAGTGACAGGGCTCGGCAATGAGCAGTTCTTC.